The source of this T cell receptor beta chain is a study of CXCR3-negative and CXCR3-positive naive CD8 T cells (dated by TCRdb to between 2018 and 2021). Broadly, across the study: In total, 110 million to 150 million TRB reads were obtained, corresponding to roughly 1.5 +/- 0.3 million reads per library. Diversity and physicochemical repertoire analyses covered 11 donors pooled from two independent experiments. For the TRBV-TRBJ cluster analysis, the naive subsets came from 5 donors, while the memory cells came from 3 donors. General conclusions and limits of the study: Within the same donor, TRBV-TRBJ usage looked similar between naive CXCR3-negative and CXCR3-positive cells, but memory cells had distinct patterns. Comparably high repertoire diversity was found in both naive subsets, whereas much lower repertoire diversity was found in memory CD8+ T cells. TRB CDR3s from CXCR3-positive naive cells showed higher hydrophobicity (lower Kidera factor 4), lower energy, and higher strength and volume indices than CXCR3-negative naive cells. CXCR3 expression partially decreased after cryopreservation, so most assays used freshly isolated PBMCs. Because surface CD5, which has been linked to self-reactivity in mice, was comparable between naive subsets, TCR interaction strength was also inferred from TRB CDR3 physicochemical properties.

In regard to this clonotype: It has no known antigen specificity.

Each CD8+ T cell subset was flow-sorted in triplicate, and 300,000 to 350,000 cells per subset were placed directly into RLT lysis buffer. Naive CD8+ T cells were defined stringently as CD45RO-CCR7+CD27+CD95- to exclude memory contaminants. Using standard density gradient centrifugation, peripheral blood mononuclear cells were isolated from buffy coats. A FACSAria III was used to flow-sort naive CD8+ T cells into CXCR3-negative and CXCR3-positive populations. An RNeasy Mini Kit was used to extract total RNA from the sorted cells. The data were produced on a NextSeq 550. The Human TCR Profiling Kit (MiLaboratory) was used to prepare UMI-labeled 5' RACE TRB cDNA libraries. The full amount of extracted RNA was used for cDNA synthesis, and the full amount of resulting cDNA was used for PCR amplification. Libraries were prepared in parallel with an identical number of PCR cycles. As for how the authors treated the data: With a minimum of two reads required per UMI, MIGEC and MiXCR pulled out about 50,000 +/- 10,000 unique UMI-labeled TRB cDNA molecules from each library. Each library averaged roughly 36,000 +/- 9,600 functional in-frame TRB CDR3 nucleotide clonotypes without stop codons. Diversity metrics, including normalized Shannon-Wiener and Chao1, were computed in VDJtools after downsampling to 5000 UMI-labeled TRB molecules per sample. For the central five CDR3 residues, VDJtools calculated physicochemical properties weighted by clonotype size, namely interaction energy, strength, volume and Kidera factor 4. After TCRdb reprocessed the reads, each CDR3 protein sequence was kept as one row, without DNA. The authors' filters were not applied to this entry. The sample's table lists a count of under 90,000 distinct CDR3 sequences. The ten largest clones represent approximately 0.67% of the sample.

CDR1 and CDR2 were assigned from the germline V gene as SGHRS and YFSETQ. Taken from cysteine to phenylalanine, the CDR3 has 15 residues. DNA for this receptor is not on file. The sequenced sample consisted of naive CXCR3+ CD8+ T cells from blood. This specimen's cell subset or site label, per the study, means: CD45RO-CCR7+CD27+CD95- naive CD8+ T cells expressing CXCR3 (TNR3+). The V and J genes are TRBV5-1 and TRBJ2-5; the D gene TCRdb calls, TRBD2, cannot be checked with no DNA. The receptor was derived from a human donor in good health. Some clones in this sample may be carry-over from other donors' samples. The CDR3 reads CASSSSGGLQETQYF.